This T cell receptor beta chain was identified in a study of blood T cell repertoires in COVID-19. Study information: Italy, Spain and the United States were the sources of the convalescent and acute COVID-19 samples. The cDNA or gDNA used as material had been derived from T cells, B-cell-depleted T cells, or PBMCs.

In the source study's methods: Estimates of nucleated cell counts were drawn from the amplification of reference gene primers. Sequencing used immunoSEQ multiplex PCR; TCRdb keeps in-frame clones, though not all of them. V and J calls and clone size are those listed in that table; D and trimming were worked out from the DNA. The sample includes about 170,000 clones, approximately 89% seen only once; the top ten take roughly 3.3%. V lost 4 bases to trimming and J lost 3 bases; unmatched junction nucleotides: 3. Germline values: CDR1 SGHKS, CDR2 YYEKEE (reference sequence). The CDR3 totals 14 residues.

Sequencing was performed on peripheral blood. The chain combines TRBV5-5 with TRBJ2-3, with TRBD1 matching over 9 bases. This receptor was obtained from a man between 65 and 85 years old with acute or convalescent COVID-19. The CDR3 sequence is CASSAGTGTDTQYF. In DNA, the CDR3 is TGTGCCAGCAGCGCCGGGACAGGGACAGATACGCAGTATTTT.